This T cell receptor beta chain was observed in a study of HIV-infected patients and healthy controls. Alpha and beta constant-region primers primed reverse transcription of 500 to 550 ng RNA. Alpha and beta chain libraries were made separately by chain-specific third strand synthesis with multiplexing indices. One entry per CDR3 protein results from TCRdb running MiXCR on the 5' RACE reads. The table shows tens of thousands of distinct CDR3 sequences, with under 9.5% occurring only once. This clonotype was detected ten times or more. The antigen is undetermined. Study results and caveats: In healthy controls, MAIT alpha CDR3s were common; in HIV+ repertoires, severely depleted. Eight alpha and eight beta V genes differed significantly in mean usage between HIV-infected patients and controls.

The repertoire came from unfractionated whole blood and reflected all unsorted peripheral T cells. The germline V gene encodes CDR1 SGHTA and CDR2 FQGNSA. This CDR3 has 16 amino acids. V was pared by 4 bases and J by 2 bases, with 7 bases of the junction left unmatched. The source material was blood. This chain connects TRBV7-2 to TRBJ1-4; 7 nucleotides match TRBD1. The sequence was collected from an adult in good health. CDR3 in DNA: TGTGCCAGCAGCTCGACAGGGCAGGGCACTAATGAAAAACTGTTTTTT. It translates to CASSSTGQGTNEKLFF.